This T cell receptor beta chain came from a study of OX40 agonist ivuxolimab in advanced cancers. Some background on the complete study: Ivuxolimab was an agonistic, fully human IgG2 monoclonal antibody directed against OX40 (CD134), a costimulatory receptor. Intravenous ivuxolimab was administered to patients every 2 weeks at six dose levels: 0.01, 0.1, 0.3, 1.5, 3 and 10 mg/kg. Of the approximately 50 dose-escalation patients, hepatocellular carcinoma was present in 19, melanoma in roughly 15, renal cell carcinoma in 9 and head and neck cancer in 9. A male proportion of roughly 85% and a mean age of approximately 62 years, ranging from about 23 to 90, were recorded for the dose-escalation cohort. Patients were allowed to have had prior anti-PD-1, anti-PD-L1 or anti-CTLA-4 therapy, and roughly 40% of the dose-escalation patients had been treated with checkpoint inhibitors. Partial responses occurred in three dose-escalation patients: two with cutaneous melanoma and one with hepatocellular carcinoma. Peripheral TCRbeta sequencing was intended to test whether TCR sequence diversity was altered and clonal T-cell expansion was caused by ivuxolimab. The paper describes the monotherapy dose-escalation part (N ≈ 52 patients) of the phase I trial of ivuxolimab.

Patients with a history of autoimmune disease or receiving systemic immunosuppression were excluded from the trial. Peripheral blood for TCR sequencing was collected from all dose cohorts at baseline, on cycle 4 day 1, and on cycle 7 day 1. Samples were obtained from an open-label, multicenter, first-in-human phase I dose-escalation trial of ivuxolimab. Adults with locally advanced or metastatic melanoma, renal cell, hepatocellular, or head and neck squamous cell carcinoma were enrolled in the trial. CD4+ and CD8+ T cells were sorted separately from peripheral blood before TCR sequencing. Concerning this clone: What antigen it recognizes has not been identified. Qualities for individual bases were not recorded, and no much larger clone is one base off.

For sequencing of the TCRbeta CDR3 region, genomic DNA was extracted from the sorted cells. The immunoSEQ Assay was used to sequence the TCRbeta CDR3 regions. Imported from immuneACCESS, the table was reduced by TCRdb to in-frame sequences with V and J called. These copies leave out some clones; in studies compared against another copy, an unresolved V gene accounts for under half, and the cause of the remainder is not known. A total of about 62,000 clones appear in this sample, 80% to 95% of them only once. Jointly, the top ten make up around an eighth of the sample. The paper's findings and limits, for the study overall: On average, CD8+ T cells showed more expanded clones than CD4+ T cells after ivuxolimab. The antigen specificity of the peripheral T cells that underwent clonal expansion was not determined. Partial responders in the 0.1-3.0 mg/kg groups had among the lowest normalized peripheral clonal expansion, especially among CD8+ T cells. At doses from 0.1 to 3.0 mg/kg, clonal expansion was seen in both CD4+ and CD8+ blood T cells between baseline and week 6. Low levels of normalized T-cell clonal expansion were also seen in some patients who did not respond.

Deletion took 4 bases off V and 4 bases off J, with a span of 14 bases between the germline ends. The CDR3 spans 14 residues, from the cysteine through the phenylalanine. Only CDR3 DNA remains: 42 bases, in frame from the first base. CDR1 is given as SGHDT and CDR2 as YYEEEE, both from the germline V gene. This receptor chain uses TRBV5-6 and TRBJ1-2, and possibly TRBD1, on 6 matching bases. This sequence was found in an adult with an advanced solid tumor such as melanoma, head and neck, liver or kidney cancer. Material: CD4+ or CD8+ T cells sorted from blood, obtained in a trial of the OX40 agonist ivuxolimab. The DNA sequence is as follows: TGTGCCAGCAGCGCCCCGACAGGTGCCTATGGCTACACCTTC. Its translation reads: CASSAPTGAYGYTF.